The next 16 T cell receptor beta chains were all read from a single sample in a study of T cells in Graves' hyperthyroidism and ophthalmopathy. Authors of the study amplified TCR beta CDR3 regions from RNA transcripts. A first-round RT-PCR of the TCR CDR3 used the HTBI primer set. TCRdb reprocessed the multiplex PCR reads with MiXCR, giving one entry per CDR3 protein. The sample has approximately 600,000 distinct CDR3 sequences; around 21% are singletons. The material sequenced was blood. These receptors came from a man younger than 40 with Graves' ophthalmopathy.

This clonotype was found a few times. The chain uses TRBV5-1 and TRBJ1-3; D unclear. Looked up from germline, CDR1 is SGHRS and CDR2 is YFSETQ. The CDR3 totals 17 residues. V was pared by 1 base and J by 0 bases, with 14 bases between. CDR3 bases: TGCGCCAGCAGCTTGAATTGGCAGGCCAGCTCTGGAAACACCATATATTTT. Its protein is CASSLNWQASSGNTIYF.

This clonotype was detected a few times. This sequence joins TRBV2 and TRBJ2-1, with 14 positions matching TRBD2. V was clipped by 9 bases and J by 7 bases; unmatched bases: 5. This CDR3 region has 14 residues. CDR1 and CDR2 from the germline V gene are SNHLY and FYNNEI. CDR3 in amino acids: CASPGLAGVNEQFF. CDR3 in DNA: TGTGCCAGTCCGGGACTAGCGGGAGTTAATGAGCAGTTCTTC.

The sample holds many counts of this clonotype. This rearrangement joins TRBV7-2 to TRBJ2-7; 10 nucleotides line up with TRBD2. J was trimmed by 8 bases and V by 5 bases; bases with no gene match: 12. This CDR3 is built from 15 residues. In germline, CDR1 is SGHTA, CDR2 FQGNSA. The chain's CDR3 is CASSRSAGGPPKQYF. The CDR3 DNA reads as TGTGCCAGCAGCCGATCAGCGGGAGGGCCCCCCAAGCAGTACTTC. Together with reference TRBV7-2 and TRBJ2-7, the CDR3 gives the full variable domain: GAGVSQSPSNKVTEKGKDVELRCDPISGHTALYWYRQSLGQGLEFLIYFQGNSAPDKSGLPSDRFSAERTGGSVSTLTIQRTQQEDSAVYLCASSRSAGGPPKQYFGPGTRLTVT.

The V call is TRBV5-1, the J call TRBJ2-2; TRBD2 might be the D (5 bases). This CDR3 region has 16 residues. CDR1 SGHRS and CDR2 YFSETQ come from the germline V gene. Trimming stripped 1 base from V and 3 bases from J, with 13 bases between. For the CDR3, the DNA is TGCGCCAGCAGCTTGCGGGGTCGGCCAGACACCGGGGAGCTGTTTTTT. Amino acid sequence: CASSLRGRPDTGELFF. The full variable domain, rest sourced from reference TRBV5-1 and TRBJ2-2, is KAGVTQTPRYLIKTRGQQVTLSCSPISGHRSVSWYQQTPGQGLQFLFEYFSETQRNKGNFPGRFSGRQFSNSRSEMNVSTLELGDSALYLCASSLRGRPDTGELFFGEGSRLTVL.

The V and J genes are TRBV5-8 and TRBJ2-3; D might be TRBD2 (6 bases). This CDR3 contains 17 residues. Trimming took off 2 bases at V and 0 bases at J, with 16 bases between the two ends. The germline CDR1 and CDR2 sequences are SGHTS and YDEGEE. The CDR3: CASSFRGLSASTDTQYF. The CDR3 nucleotides are TGTGCCAGCAGCTTTAGGGGACTTTCCGCTAGCACAGATACGCAGTATTTT. The whole variable domain, remainder taken from reference TRBV5-8 and TRBJ2-3, is EAGVTQSPTHLIKTRGQQATLRCSPISGHTSVYWYQQALGLGLQFLLWYDEGEERNRGNFPPRFSGRQFPNYSSELNVNALELEDSALYLCASSFRGLSASTDTQYFGPGTRLTVL.

The sample holds a few counts of this clonotype. This chain joins TRBV5-8 and TRBJ1-1, with D tentatively TRBD1 (5 bases). The ends were cut back, 1 base at V and 5 bases at J, with 15 bases in the middle. CDR3 size: 15 residues. From germline, CDR1 is SGHTS and CDR2 YDEGEE. For the CDR3, the DNA is TGTGCCAGCAGCTTGCTTCTGGGGGGAAGGACTGAAGCTTTCTTT. Translating gives CASSLLLGGRTEAFF.

This clonotype was detected once. The chain joins TRBV28 to TRBJ2-4, with no clear D. The ends were cut back, 5 bases at V and 8 bases at J, with 13 bases in the middle. Germline-derived CDR1 and CDR2 are MDHEN and SYDVKM. The CDR3 runs 13 residues. CDR3 in amino acids: CASSTGPFDIQYF. The CDR3 nucleotides are TGTGCCAGCAGTACCGGTCCCTTTGACATTCAGTACTTC.

In its sample, this clonotype was seen a few times. This chain joins TRBV27 and TRBJ2-7, with TRBD2 matching 8 bases. The CDR3 is 15 amino acids. Germline V gene sequence: CDR1 MNHEY, CDR2 SMNVEV (reference sequence). Trimming removed 5 bases from V and 4 bases from J; junction bases left unmatched: 10. The CDR3 region is CASSPRLAISYEQYF. The CDR3 region has the DNA TGTGCCAGCAGTCCCCGACTAGCGATCTCTTACGAGCAGTACTTC.

There are a few counts of this clonotype. This chain connects TRBV5-1 to TRBJ2-2; D not resolved. CDR1 is SGHRS and CDR2 is YFSETQ in the germline V gene. V lost 3 bases to trimming and J lost 8 bases, with 8 bases between them. CDR3 length: 12 amino acids. The CDR3 sequence: CASSSDGGELFF. The CDR3 region has the DNA TGCGCCAGCAGCTCTGATGGGGGGGAGCTGTTTTTT.

The chain is built from TRBV10-3 and TRBJ2-5; 7 bases fit TRBD2. Germline V CDR1 and CDR2: ENHRY, SYGVKD. The CDR3 spans 15 residues. The V gene end was trimmed by 2 bases and the J gene end by 4 bases; junction bases not matched to a gene: 7. As DNA, the CDR3 is TGTGCCATCAGTGAGAAAGAGCGGGGCAGAGAGACCCAGTACTTC. Protein sequence: CAISEKERGRETQYF.

This clonotype was detected ten times or more. V usage is TRBV7-3 and J usage is TRBJ2-1; 9 nucleotides align to TRBD2. V lost 5 bases to trimming and J lost 4 bases; unmatched junction nucleotides: 9. CDR1 and CDR2 (germline): SGHTA, FQGTGA. The CDR3 is made up of 16 amino acids. The CDR3 is CASSHSITSGYNEQFF. CDR3 bases: TGTGCCAGCAGCCATTCGATCACTAGCGGGTACAATGAGCAGTTCTTC. The full variable domain, rest sourced from reference TRBV7-3 and TRBJ2-1, is GAGVSQTPSNKVTEKGKYVELRCDPISGHTALYWYRQSLGQGPEFLIYFQGTGAADDSGLPNDRFFAVRPEGSVSTLKIQRTERGDSAVYLCASSHSITSGYNEQFFGPGTRLTVL.

A few counts support this clonotype. The CDR3 region is CSAIEGNKGSEQYF. The DNA of the CDR3 is TGCAGTGCTATAGAGGGTAACAAGGGATCCGAGCAGTACTTC. This sequence joins TRBV20-1 and TRBJ2-7; maybe TRBD2 (5 bases). The CDR3 runs to 14 residues. The germline V gene encodes CDR1 DFQATT and CDR2 SNEGSKA (reference sequence). Trimming cost V 4 bases and J 6 bases, with 19 bases left between them.

The CDR3 here is CASSLITGTGELFF. DNA of the CDR3: TGTGCCAGCAGCTTAATTACAGGCACCGGGGAGCTGTTTTTT. The chain combines TRBV7-9 with TRBJ2-2; weak D call: TRBD1 (5 bases). The germline V gene encodes CDR1 SEHNR and CDR2 FQNEAQ (reference sequence). CDR3 size: 14 residues. V was trimmed by 2 bases and J by 4 bases, leaving 8 bases between them.

V gene TRBV28 combines with J gene TRBJ1-1, with a weak D call TRBD1 (6 bases). The V gene's germline CDR1 is MDHEN and CDR2 SYDVKM. V lost 3 bases, J lost 4 bases, and 12 bases lay in between. The CDR3 spans 14 residues. The CDR3 loop reads CASSFPGGSTEAFF. CDR3 DNA sequence: TGTGCCAGCAGTTTCCCCGGGGGCAGCACTGAAGCTTTCTTT.

The V call is TRBV9, the J call TRBJ2-7; 14 nucleotides agree with TRBD2. The length of the CDR3 is 16 residues. The trim removed 2 bases at V and 3 bases at J, leaving 4 bases unmatched. CDR1 and CDR2 (germline): SGDLS, YYNGEE. CDR3 DNA sequence: TGTGCCAGCAGCGTTGGGACTAGCGGGAGTGTCTACGAGCAGTACTTC. This sequence encodes CASSVGTSGSVYEQYF.

This clonotype was found a few times. This sequence joins TRBV5-1 and TRBJ2-3, with D perhaps TRBD1 (6 bases). The V gene's germline CDR1 is SGHRS and CDR2 YFSETQ. This CDR3 has 15 residues. V was trimmed by 4 bases and J by 2 bases, leaving 14 bases between them. This CDR3 reads CASSLHGQNTDTQYF. Here the CDR3 DNA reads TGCGCCAGCAGCCTCCATGGACAGAACACAGATACGCAGTATTTT.